A single TCR beta chain is shown here with its context. Germline assignment: CDR1 SNHLY and CDR2 FYNNEI. The CDR3 sequence is 16 residues long. Trimming took 8 bases from V and 0 from J; bases not matched to a gene: 9. TCRdb's table, derived via immunoSEQ multiplex PCR, lists solely in-frame clones and lacks some. The data show under 250,000 clones, 75% to 85% seen once. This specimen belongs to a study of blood T cell repertoires in COVID-19. Material for sequencing was PBMCs or T cells enriched from blood (not recorded which). The chain recombines TRBV2 with TRBJ2-2; 7 bases agree with TRBD2. The receptor's source is a woman aged 50 to 65 with acute COVID-19. CDR3 in amino acids: CASGDLGGSNTGELFF. CDR3 nucleotide sequence: TGTGCCAGCGGAGACCTCGGGGGGTCGAACACCGGGGAGCTGTTTTTT.